A single T cell receptor beta chain is shown here with its context. These data originate in a study of response to subunit inactivated influenza vaccine. TCRdb re-derived calls from the RT-PCR reads in MiXCR, one entry per CDR3 protein. The sample lists approximately 200,000 distinct CDR3 sequences, under 15% occurring once. There are 18 residues in the CDR3. Trimming pared 1 base from V and 0 bases from J, leaving 16 bases between. Germline CDR1 and CDR2: SGHAT and FQDESV (reference sequence). J is TRBJ1-5 and V is TRBV11-1; TRBD1 is a possible D gene (5 bases). The specimen was CD8+ T cells sorted from PBMCs, collected about 5 days after vaccination. The receptor was isolated from a man in his fifties who received an inactivated influenza vaccine. The CDR3 region has the DNA TGTGCCAGCAGCTTAGATTATGAAGGGGTTTATAGCAATCAGCCCCAGCATTTT. Protein sequence: CASSLDYEGVYSNQPQHF.